Listed below are T cell receptor beta chains from one sample, sequenced in a study of CD8+CD57+ T cells in acquired aplastic anemia. One entry per CDR3 protein, called by TCRdb with MiXCR from the reads. Among some 210,000 distinct CDR3 sequences, 60% to 65% were seen once, and the ten largest hold 25% to 30%. The sample was sorted CD4+, CD8+, or CD8+CD57+ T cells (not recorded which) from PBMCs. These receptors all come from a human donor in good health. Both conserved end residues are trimmed from each CDR3. D genes are given only for firm matches. For some rows the clone size is stated as once, few or many, or as a class when expanded; others skip it.

clone size: NA; J gene: TRBJ2-3; V gene: TRBV12-3/TRBV12-4; D gene: NA; CDR3 protein: ASSSARGVRDTQY
clone size: NA; J gene: TRBJ1-2; V gene: TRBV29-1; D gene: NA; CDR3 protein: SVAGDGYGYT
clone size: many; J gene: TRBJ2-5; V gene: TRBV7-8; D gene: TRBD2; CDR3 protein: ASSLWAGGPGETQY
clone size: many; J gene: TRBJ2-2; V gene: TRBV13; D gene: NA; CDR3 protein: ASSLEGTGELF
clone size: NA; J gene: TRBJ2-7; V gene: TRBV7-7; D gene: TRBD2; CDR3 protein: ASSTHPGGSYEQY
clone size: NA; J gene: TRBJ2-5; V gene: TRBV7-2; D gene: TRBD1; CDR3 protein: ASSSWTGGAETQY
clone size: NA; J gene: TRBJ1-2; V gene: TRBV9; D gene: NA; CDR3 protein: ASSAERPYGYT
clone size: NA; J gene: TRBJ2-7; V gene: TRBV15; D gene: TRBD1; CDR3 protein: ATTVFGTGNEQY
clone size: many; J gene: TRBJ1-1; V gene: TRBV9; D gene: NA; CDR3 protein: ASSAINTEAF
clone size: NA; J gene: TRBJ1-5; V gene: TRBV2; D gene: NA; CDR3 protein: ASSEAGEANQPQH
clone size: many; J gene: TRBJ2-7; V gene: TRBV7-9; D gene: NA; CDR3 protein: ASSLDEQDPGHEQY
clone size: NA; J gene: TRBJ1-1; V gene: TRBV7-9; D gene: TRBD1; CDR3 protein: ASSKIRDSLIREAF
clone size: many; J gene: TRBJ2-7; V gene: TRBV4-1; D gene: TRBD2; CDR3 protein: ASSQDRAGGYEQY
clone size: NA; J gene: TRBJ2-1; V gene: TRBV19; D gene: NA; CDR3 protein: ASTADHPGEQF
clone size: NA; J gene: TRBJ1-5; V gene: TRBV2; D gene: NA; CDR3 protein: ASISGLAGVIYEH
clone size: few; J gene: TRBJ2-7; V gene: TRBV6-6; D gene: NA; CDR3 protein: ASTLGYPGEQY
clone size: NA; J gene: TRBJ1-2; V gene: TRBV11-1; D gene: TRBD1; CDR3 protein: ASSLTGGSNYGYT
clone size: many; J gene: TRBJ2-1; V gene: TRBV20-1; D gene: NA; CDR3 protein: SARDSVRGTYNEQF
clone size: NA; J gene: TRBJ2-7; V gene: TRBV9; D gene: TRBD2; CDR3 protein: ASSVDLGRAYEQY
clone size: NA; J gene: TRBJ2-7; V gene: TRBV19; D gene: NA; CDR3 protein: ASSIGPSETWSYEQY
clone size: many; J gene: TRBJ2-3; V gene: TRBV20-1; D gene: TRBD2; CDR3 protein: SAQGLAGFRTDTQY
clone size: NA; J gene: TRBJ1-1; V gene: TRBV5-1; D gene: NA; CDR3 protein: ASSLYREADTEAF
clone size: NA; J gene: TRBJ2-7; V gene: TRBV6-5; D gene: TRBD2; CDR3 protein: ASTPGAGGTYEQY
clone size: NA; J gene: TRBJ1-6; V gene: TRBV20-1; D gene: NA; CDR3 protein: SARDFEGTPLGSPLH